The present T cell receptor (beta chain) was sequenced within a study of type 1 and type 2 diabetes patients. The overall study: Participants included type 1 and type 2 diabetes patients plus nondiabetic controls.

The CDR3 is 12 residues long. The V and J ends lost 2 bases and 6 bases respectively, with 4 bases between them. Looked up from germline, CDR1 is SEHNR and CDR2 is FQNEAQ (reference sequence). PCR was run on genomic DNA. The TCR beta CDR3 region was amplified using 30 forward and 13 reverse primers. From the multiplex PCR reads, TCRdb called clonotypes with MiXCR, one entry per CDR3 protein. The table lists 270,000 or so distinct CDR3 sequences, over 45% of them singletons. The sample taken for sequencing was peripheral blood mononuclear cells (PBMCs). The rearrangement uses TRBV7-9 and TRBJ2-2; D remains unclear. This receptor was obtained from a man between 18 and 29 years old with type 2 diabetes. The CDR3 coding sequence is TGTGCCAGCAGCTTACTCCCCGGGGAGCTGTTTTTT. Translating gives CASSLLPGELFF.